This T cell receptor beta chain was captured by sequencing in a study of blood T cell repertoires in COVID-19. Study overall: Spain, Italy and the United States supplied samples that represented acute and convalescent COVID-19. Nucleic acid was either cDNA or gDNA, and it came from T cells, B-cell-depleted T cells, or PBMCs.

Clones were sequenced by immunoSEQ multiplex PCR, and TCRdb holds only the in-frame ones, with some missing. The sample lists a few hundred thousand clones, roughly 85% occurring once. The sample consisted of PBMCs or T cells enriched from blood (not recorded which). This TCR was recovered from a woman aged 25 to 39 who had recovered from COVID-19.

CDR3 residues: CAWTPGSGANSPLHF. As DNA, the CDR3 is TGTGCCTGGACCCCAGGGTCAGGCGCAAATTCACCCCTCCACTTT. The chain combines TRBV30 with TRBJ1-6; D perhaps matches TRBD1 (5 bases). Germline CDR1 reads GTSNPN; CDR2 reads SVGIG (reference sequence). The CDR3 length is 15 residues. V shed 4 bases and J shed 7 bases, with 17 bases lying between them.